Sequencing of this T cell receptor beta chain was carried out in a study of blood T cell repertoires in COVID-19. Background on the study: T cells, B-cell-depleted T cells, or PBMCs provided the cDNA or gDNA that served as material.

The Seattle site enrolled patients during active infection and followed them longitudinally. Per the original methods: Estimation of nucleated cell counts relied on the amplification of reference gene primers. TCRdb's copy holds only in-frame clones and misses some; the assay was immunoSEQ multiplex PCR. The D gene and trimming were derived from the DNA, and the V and J assignments and clone size from that table. The sample yields roughly 200,000 clones, approximately 81% seen once. Germline values: CDR1 SGHVS, CDR2 FQNEAQ. There are 15 residues in the CDR3. J lost 6 bases, V lost 0 bases, and 3 bases had no gene match.

The receptor was isolated from an older person with COVID-19, enrolled during active disease. The specimen sequenced was peripheral blood. This sequence joins TRBV7-8 and TRBJ2-3, with TRBD2 matching 10 bases. The CDR3 bases are TGTGCCAGCAGCTTAGCTAGCGGGAGGTTTGATACGCAGTATTTT. Translating gives CASSLASGRFDTQYF.